This T cell receptor beta chain emerged from a study of kidney transplant recipient with SARS-CoV-2 infection. A single record per CDR3 protein comes from TCRdb applying MiXCR to the reads. The repertoire includes roughly 230,000 distinct CDR3 sequences, more than 25% of them detected once, and around 7.8% sits in the top ten. The germline CDR1 and CDR2 sequences are SGHTA and FQGNSA. This CDR3 comprises 14 residues. The germline V and J ends were trimmed by 2 bases and 5 bases, with 10 bases remaining between them. The source of this sequence is a male patient aged 25-45 years who had COVID-19 and was a kidney transplant recipient. A subset of T cells may come from the graft donor. The V call is TRBV7-2, the J call TRBJ2-1; D might be TRBD2 (7 bases). The source material was a blood sample, sampled at baseline and between days 110 and 120 from a kidney transplant recipient. In DNA form, the CDR3 reads TGTGCCAGCAGCTTAACAGGGACTAACAATGAGCAGTTCTTC. Protein: CASSLTGTNNEQFF. The whole variable domain, remainder taken from reference TRBV7-2 and TRBJ2-1, is GAGVSQSPSNKVTEKGKDVELRCDPISGHTALYWYRQSLGQGLEFLIYFQGNSAPDKSGLPSDRFSAERTGGSVSTLTIQRTQQEDSAVYLCASSLTGTNNEQFFGPGTRLTVL.